These 8 T cell receptor beta chains share one sample of origin, sequenced in a study of cytotoxic CD8 clonotypes in ibrutinib-treated CLL. The assay was immunoSEQ multiplex PCR, and TCRdb's table has in-frame clones only and misses some. Of 120,000 to 150,000 clones in the sample, 60% to 80% were seen once. This sample comprised PBMCs, obtained after 12 months of ibrutinib treatment. These receptors were collected from a human donor with chronic lymphocytic leukemia.

This clone was counted many times. The chain employs TRBV5-6 and TRBJ2-3, with 7 bases matching TRBD2. V gave up 2 bases and J gave up 6 bases; unmatched junction bases: 9. The CDR3 loop spans 15 amino acids. Germline V gives CDR1 SGHDT, CDR2 YYEEEE. The CDR3 nucleotides read TGTGCCAGCAGCTTTCCCAGACTAGCCCACGATACGCAGTATTTT. It is translated as CASSFPRLAHDTQYF.

The chain has TRBV27 and TRBJ2-3, with a weak D call TRBD2 (5 bases). The CDR3 has 17 residues. Per germline, CDR1 MNHEY and CDR2 SMNVEV (reference sequence). V gave up 2 bases and J gave up 2 bases, with 17 bases separating them. CDR3 in DNA: TGTGCCAGCAGTTTAGTAGGCTGGGGAGCTGACACAGATACGCAGTATTTT. Amino acid sequence: CASSLVGWGADTDTQYF.

This clone was counted between two and nine times. The rearrangement uses TRBV13 and TRBJ1-1; D ambiguous. The germline CDR1 and CDR2 sequences are PRHDT and FYEKMQ (reference sequence). Trimming cost V 0 bases and J 7 bases, with 9 bases left between them. The CDR3 consists of 13 residues. The CDR3 protein is CASSLGGVVEAFF. As DNA, the CDR3 is TGTGCCAGCAGCTTAGGCGGAGTAGTTGAAGCTTTCTTT.

This clone appeared once. V is TRBV7-2 and J is TRBJ1-1; possible D gene TRBD1, 5 bases. Germline V gives CDR1 SGHTA, CDR2 FQGNSA. With 5 bases removed from V and 1 base from J, the gap between germline ends came to 8 bases. The CDR3 is 13 amino acids. The CDR3, as DNA: TGTGCCAGCAGCGGTGACAGGAACACTGAAGCTTTCTTT. Its translation: CASSGDRNTEAFF.

This clone showed up just a few times. The chain uses TRBV5-1 and TRBJ1-4, with D possibly matching TRBD1 (5 bases). Trimming left V 4 bases short and J 6 bases short, with 13 bases between. The CDR3 contains 14 residues. Germline V CDR1 and CDR2: SGHRS, YFSETQ. The CDR3 nucleotides are TGCGCCAGCAGCGGTTCCTCGACAGATGAAAAACTGTTTTTT. Translating it yields CASSGSSTDEKLFF.

This clone was counted once. The chain is built from TRBV27 and TRBJ2-7, with a weak D call TRBD1 (6 bases). This CDR3 region has 15 residues. Germline assignment: CDR1 MNHEY and CDR2 SMNVEV (reference sequence). V gave up 3 bases and J gave up 2 bases, with 14 bases separating them. In DNA form, the CDR3 reads TGTGCCAGCAGTTTTATGAACAGGGTTCCCTACGAGCAGTACTTC. Amino acids: CASSFMNRVPYEQYF.

The V call is TRBV9, the J call TRBJ2-2; 9 nucleotides match TRBD2. Trimming removed 2 bases from V and 7 bases from J; junction bases left unmatched: 6. Germline V gives CDR1 SGDLS, CDR2 YYNGEE. The CDR3 sequence is 15 residues long. CDR3 residues: CASSVGGRASGELFF. The CDR3 coding sequence is TGTGCCAGCAGCGTTGGCGGGAGGGCCAGCGGGGAGCTGTTTTTT.

The chain recombines TRBV19 with TRBJ2-7; tentative D call: TRBD1 (5 bases). CDR3 length equals 14 residues. Germline V gives CDR1 LNHDA, CDR2 SQIVND (reference sequence). Deletions cut 3 bases from V and 3 bases from J, with 12 bases between. Written as DNA, the CDR3 is TGTGCCAGTAGTATGGGTCCAGGGTTCTACGAGCAGTACTTC. As protein: CASSMGPGFYEQYF.